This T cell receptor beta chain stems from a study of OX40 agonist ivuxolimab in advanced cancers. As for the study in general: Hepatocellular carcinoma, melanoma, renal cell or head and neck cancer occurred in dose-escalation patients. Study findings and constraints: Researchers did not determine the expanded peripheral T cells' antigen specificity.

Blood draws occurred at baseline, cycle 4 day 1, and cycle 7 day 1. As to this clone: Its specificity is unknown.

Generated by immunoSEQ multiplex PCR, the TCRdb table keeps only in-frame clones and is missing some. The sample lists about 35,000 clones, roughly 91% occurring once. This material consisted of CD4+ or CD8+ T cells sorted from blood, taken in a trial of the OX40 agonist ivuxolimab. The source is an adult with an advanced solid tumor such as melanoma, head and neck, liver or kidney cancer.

CDR3 sequence (DNA): TGTGCCAGCAGTTACGTCTGGGGCACAGATACGCAGTATTTT. It translates to CASSYVWGTDTQYF. J is TRBJ2-3 and V is TRBV6-5; D uncertain. The germline V gene has CDR1 MNHEY and CDR2 SVGAGI. V lost 2 bases to trimming and J lost 1 base, with 7 bases between them. CDR3 length: 14 residues.